The entry that follows covers one T cell receptor (beta chain) sequence. Many counts were recorded for this clonotype. This clone's antigen is unknown. The record has no base qualities; no much larger clone is one base away. V drops 8 bases and J drops 3 bases, leaving 13 bases in between. CDR1 and CDR2 were assigned from the germline V gene as WSHSY and SAAADI. The CDR3 numbers 14 residues from cysteine through phenylalanine. Only the CDR3 portion is preserved as DNA: 42 bases, with reading frame beginning at the first base. The library was generated by 5' RACE. Sequencer: NextSeq 500. Unique molecular identifiers were attached to individual cDNA molecules in the TCR library protocol so that sequencing error and PCR bias could be corrected. Both TCR alpha and beta chains were sequenced, and tight co-correlation was observed between alpha and beta sequence abundances in each sample. In the authors' own workflow: Decombinator V4 was used to annotate TCR sequences for V gene, J gene and CDR3. Expanded TCRs were defined as changing significantly between any two time points under a Poisson model with p below 0.0001. TCR abundances were normalised to the total number of TCRs sequenced per sample and were expressed as counts per million. TRAV1-2 paired with TRAJ12, TRAJ20 or TRAJ33 defined MAIT TCRs, while TRAV10 paired with TRAJ18 defined iNKT TCRs. VDJdb, accessed 1 November 2021, was searched for CMV, EBV and SARS-CoV-2 annotated TCRs, with TCRs annotated for multiple antigens excluded. TCRdb cleaned the public reads at Q25 with fastp, built clones with MiXCR and kept in-frame beta chains. Each entry is one CDR3 protein sequence, shown with its most common DNA and genes. In this record, the V and J calls reflect TCRdb's handling and not the investigators' own analysis. In all, the sample holds fewer than 85,000 distinct CDR3 sequences, and over 8.5% of those were seen once. 4.8% of the sample comes from the top ten.

The sample comes from a study of early T cells in non-severe SARS-CoV-2 infection (dated by TCRdb to about 2021). About the full investigation: Because TCR sequencing relied on bulk RNA taken from unsorted whole blood, pairing of alpha and beta chains was not possible.

Overall results and qualifications from the work: VDJdb matching was skewed toward anti-spike CD8 responses and likely underestimated virus-specific expansions by missing private and CD4 specificities.

A case-control design nested within a healthcare worker cohort in London, UK, was used, with weekly nasopharyngeal swab PCR tests and blood sampling performed. Between 23 and 31 March 2020, the week of the UK lockdown, healthcare workers were enrolled and then followed up weekly for as long as 16 weeks. Sequencing was performed on whole blood. The V and J segments used are TRBV10-2 and TRBJ2-2, with the D call perhaps TRBD1 or TRBD2, as 5 bases match in each case. This clonotype was sampled from an adult who was a healthcare worker with PCR-confirmed SARS-CoV-2 infection or an uninfected control (not recorded which). CDR3 reads: CASGTRSYTGELFF. The DNA is as follows: TGCGCCAGCGGGACCAGAAGCTACACCGGGGAGCTGTTTTTT.